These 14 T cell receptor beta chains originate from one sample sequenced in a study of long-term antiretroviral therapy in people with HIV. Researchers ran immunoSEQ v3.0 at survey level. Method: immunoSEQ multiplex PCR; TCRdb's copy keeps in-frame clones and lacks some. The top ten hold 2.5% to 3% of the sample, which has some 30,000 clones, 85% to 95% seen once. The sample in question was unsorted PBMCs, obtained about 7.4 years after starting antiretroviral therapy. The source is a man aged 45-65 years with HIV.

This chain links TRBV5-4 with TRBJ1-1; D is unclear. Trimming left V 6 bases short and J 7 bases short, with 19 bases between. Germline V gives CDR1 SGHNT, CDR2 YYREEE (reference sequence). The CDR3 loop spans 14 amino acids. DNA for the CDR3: TGTGCCAGCACTATACGGGGAAATCCGCTTGAAGCTTTCTTT. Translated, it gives CASTIRGNPLEAFF. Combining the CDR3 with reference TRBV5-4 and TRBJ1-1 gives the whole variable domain ETGVTQSPTHLIKTRGQQVTLRCSSQSGHNTVSWYQQALGQGPQFIFQYYREEENGRGNFPPRFSGLQFPNYSSELNVNALELDDSALYLCASTIRGNPLEAFFGQGTRLTVV.

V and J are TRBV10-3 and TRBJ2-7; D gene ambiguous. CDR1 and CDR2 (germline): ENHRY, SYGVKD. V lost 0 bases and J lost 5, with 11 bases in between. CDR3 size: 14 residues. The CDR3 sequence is CAISESNGVHEQYF. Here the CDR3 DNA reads TGTGCCATCAGTGAGTCGAATGGGGTCCACGAGCAGTACTTC.

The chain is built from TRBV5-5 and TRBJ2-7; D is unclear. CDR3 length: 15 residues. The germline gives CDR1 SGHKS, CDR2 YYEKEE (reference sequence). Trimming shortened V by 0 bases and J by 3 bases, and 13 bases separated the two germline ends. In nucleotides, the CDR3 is TGTGCCAGCAGCTTGGAGTCCTCGCCCCTCTACGAGCAGTACTTC. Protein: CASSLESSPLYEQYF.

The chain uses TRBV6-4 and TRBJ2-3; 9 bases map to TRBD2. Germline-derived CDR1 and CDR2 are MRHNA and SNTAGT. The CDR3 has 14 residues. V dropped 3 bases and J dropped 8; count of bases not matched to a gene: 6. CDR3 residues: CASSESAGGSTQYF. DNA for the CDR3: TGTGCCAGCAGTGAGTCAGCGGGGGGCTCTACGCAGTATTTT.

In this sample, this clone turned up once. The CDR3 DNA is TGTGCCAGCAGCCGGGGGGGAACCGCACAAGAGACCCAGTACTTC. This codes for CASSRGGTAQETQYF. The rearrangement joins TRBV28 to TRBJ2-5; TRBD2 matches at 8 bases. The CDR3 covers 15 residues. Per the germline V gene, CDR1 is MDHEN and CDR2 is SYDVKM. The V gene end was trimmed by 6 bases and the J gene end by 2 bases; junction bases not matched to a gene: 8.

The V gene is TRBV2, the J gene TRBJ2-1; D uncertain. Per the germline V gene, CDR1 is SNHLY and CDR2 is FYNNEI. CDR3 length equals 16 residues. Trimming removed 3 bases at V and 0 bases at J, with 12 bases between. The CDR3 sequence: CASSDPATRSYNEQFF. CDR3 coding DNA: TGTGCCAGCAGTGATCCCGCCACCCGCTCCTACAATGAGCAGTTCTTC.

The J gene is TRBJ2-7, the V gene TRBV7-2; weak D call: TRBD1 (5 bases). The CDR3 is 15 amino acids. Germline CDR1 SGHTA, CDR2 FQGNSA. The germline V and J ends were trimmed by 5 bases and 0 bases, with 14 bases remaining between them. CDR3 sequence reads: CASSPKTVSSYEQYF. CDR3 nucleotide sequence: TGTGCCAGCAGCCCAAAGACAGTCAGCTCCTACGAGCAGTACTTC.

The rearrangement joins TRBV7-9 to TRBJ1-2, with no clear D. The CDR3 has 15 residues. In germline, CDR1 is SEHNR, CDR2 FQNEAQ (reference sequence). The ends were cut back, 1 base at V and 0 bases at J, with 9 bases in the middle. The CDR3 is CASSLERQPNYGYTF. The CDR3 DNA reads TGTGCCAGCAGCTTAGAACGGCAGCCTAACTATGGCTACACCTTC.

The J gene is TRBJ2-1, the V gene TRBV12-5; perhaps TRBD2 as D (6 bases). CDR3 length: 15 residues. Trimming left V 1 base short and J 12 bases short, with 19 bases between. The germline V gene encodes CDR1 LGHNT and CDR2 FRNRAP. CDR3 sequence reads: CASGLAGGREVRQFF. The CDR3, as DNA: TGTGCTAGTGGTTTGGCGGGCGGTAGGGAGGTTCGGCAGTTCTTC.

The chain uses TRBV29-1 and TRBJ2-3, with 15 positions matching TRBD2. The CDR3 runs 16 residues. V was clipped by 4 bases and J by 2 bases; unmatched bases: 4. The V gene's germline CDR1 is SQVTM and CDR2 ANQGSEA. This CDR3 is CSVAGLAGGFTDTQYF. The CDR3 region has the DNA TGCAGCGTTGCTGGACTAGCGGGGGGGTTCACAGATACGCAGTATTTT.

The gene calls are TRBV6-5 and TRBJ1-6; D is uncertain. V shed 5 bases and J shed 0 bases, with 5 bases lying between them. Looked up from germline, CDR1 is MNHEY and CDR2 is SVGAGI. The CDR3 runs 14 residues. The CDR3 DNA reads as TGTGCCAGCAGTGAGAGCTCCTATAATTCACCCCTCCACTTT. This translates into CASSESSYNSPLHF.

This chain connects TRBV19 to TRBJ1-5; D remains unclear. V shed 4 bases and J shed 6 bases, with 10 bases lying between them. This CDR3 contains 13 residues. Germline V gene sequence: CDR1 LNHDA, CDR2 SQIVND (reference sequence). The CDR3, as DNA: TGTGCCAGTAGTACGCTGGGGAGTCAGCCCCAGCATTTT. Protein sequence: CASSTLGSQPQHF. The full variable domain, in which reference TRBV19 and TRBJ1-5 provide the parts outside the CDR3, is DGGITQSPKYLFRKEGQNVTLSCEQNLNHDAMYWYRQDPGQGLRLIYYSQIVNDFQKGDIAEGYSVSREKKESFPLTVTSAQKNPTAFYLCASSTLGSQPQHFGDGTRLSIL.

CDR3 DNA sequence: TGTGCCAGTAGTAGGGACAGGGTAAAGACCCAGTACTTC. Amino acids: CASSRDRVKTQYF. The rearrangement uses TRBV19 and TRBJ2-5, with 9 positions matching TRBD1. V dropped 4 bases and J dropped 6; count of bases not matched to a gene: 3. CDR1 and CDR2 from the germline V gene are LNHDA and SQIVND (reference sequence). This CDR3 region has 13 residues.

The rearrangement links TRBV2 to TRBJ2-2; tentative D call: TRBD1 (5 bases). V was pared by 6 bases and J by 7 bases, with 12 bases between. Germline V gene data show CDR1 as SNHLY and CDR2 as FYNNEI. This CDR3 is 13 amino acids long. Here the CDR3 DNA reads TGTGCCAGCAGCCGTCAGGGCGGCGGGGAGCTGTTTTTT. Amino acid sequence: CASSRQGGGELFF.